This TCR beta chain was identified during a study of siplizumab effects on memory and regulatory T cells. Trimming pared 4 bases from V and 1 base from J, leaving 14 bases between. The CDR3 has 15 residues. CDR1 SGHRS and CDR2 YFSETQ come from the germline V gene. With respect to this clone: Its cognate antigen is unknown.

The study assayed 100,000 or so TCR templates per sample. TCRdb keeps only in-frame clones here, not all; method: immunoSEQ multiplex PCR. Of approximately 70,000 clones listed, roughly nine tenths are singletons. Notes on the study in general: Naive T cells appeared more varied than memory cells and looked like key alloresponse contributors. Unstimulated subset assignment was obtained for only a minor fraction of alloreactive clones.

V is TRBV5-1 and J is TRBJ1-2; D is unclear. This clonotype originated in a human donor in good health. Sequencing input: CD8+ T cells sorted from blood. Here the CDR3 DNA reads TGCGCCAGCAGCCCCGGGCAGGCGATTAACTATGGCTACACCTTC. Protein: CASSPGQAINYGYTF.